This is a list of T cell receptor beta chains from one sample in a study of HIV-infected children after antiretroviral therapy interruption. A single record per CDR3 protein comes from TCRdb applying MiXCR to the 3' RACE reads. The repertoire has 70,000 to 90,000 distinct CDR3 sequences, about 6.3% of them found once; the top ten carry roughly 1%. This specimen consisted of CD45RA+ CD4+ T cells from PBMCs, pooled from several time points, obtained from a donor given antiretroviral therapy, either interrupted or continuous. These TCRs come from a pool of human donors with HIV. Each CDR3 is given with its conserved first and last residue. The D gene is left open where the match is weak. The listing skips clone size in some rows; elsewhere it reads once, few, many or a size class.

d_call clone_size j_call v_call cdr3_aa cdr3_nt
. many TRBJ1-3 TRBV7-9 CASSHEDRSGNTIYF TGTGCCAGCAGCCATGAGGACCGCTCTGGAAACACCATATATTTT
TRBD1 many TRBJ2-1 TRBV7-9 CASSRGQGANEQFF TGTGCCAGCAGCCGTGGACAGGGGGCCAATGAGCAGTTCTTC
. many TRBJ2-1 TRBV29-1 CSVESRRSIQFF TGCAGCGTTGAAAGTCGCAGGTCGATCCAGTTCTTC
. many TRBJ1-1 TRBV12-3/TRBV12-4 CASSFRPGNTEAFF TGTGCCAGCAGTTTCAGACCGGGGAACACTGAAGCTTTCTTT
. many TRBJ2-7 TRBV20-1 CSAVQGGIYEQYF TGCAGTGCTGTTCAGGGGGGGATCTACGAGCAGTACTTC
. many TRBJ2-3 TRBV20-1 CSAPTLLDGTTQYF TGCAGTGCTCCGACCCTCTTGGACGGGACTACGCAGTATTTT
TRBD1 . TRBJ1-1 TRBV7-3 CASSPSGGKNTEAFF TGTGCCAGCAGCCCATCAGGGGGGAAGAACACTGAAGCTTTCTTT
TRBD2 many TRBJ2-1 TRBV5-1 CASSLSSGAYNEQFF TGCGCCAGCAGCTTGTCAAGCGGGGCCTACAATGAGCAGTTCTTC
TRBD1 few TRBJ1-2 TRBV7-2 CASSFAGGINYGYTF TGTGCCAGCAGCTTCGCAGGGGGCATTAACTATGGCTACACCTTC
. many TRBJ2-3 TRBV4-1 CASSQDGADTQYF TGCGCCAGCAGCCAAGACGGCGCAGATACGCAGTATTTT
TRBD2 few TRBJ2-1 TRBV7-3 CASSPSSGPYNEQFF TGTGCCAGCAGCCCCTCTAGCGGGCCATACAATGAGCAGTTCTTC
TRBD1 . TRBJ2-2 TRBV5-1 CVSSSGQGTGELFF TGCGTCAGCAGCTCCGGACAGGGCACCGGGGAGCTGTTTTTT
. many TRBJ1-1 TRBV20-1 CSARDWMAGMNTEAFF TGCAGTGCTAGAGATTGGATGGCAGGGATGAACACTGAAGCTTTCTTT
TRBD1 many TRBJ2-1 TRBV20-1 CSAEQGYSYNEQFF TGCAGTGCGGAACAGGGGTATTCCTACAATGAGCAGTTCTTC
TRBD1 many TRBJ1-2 TRBV12-3/TRBV12-4 CASSLRTGFGYTF TGTGCCAGCAGCCTAAGGACAGGGTTTGGCTACACCTTC
. few TRBJ2-7 TRBV28 CASSLRHGAGSYEQYF TGTGCCAGCAGTCTCCGTCATGGGGCCGGATCCTACGAGCAGTACTTC
. few TRBJ2-1 TRBV6-5 CASSRIDEQFF TGTGCCAGCAGTAGAATCGATGAGCAGTTCTTC
TRBD1 few TRBJ1-2 TRBV28 CASRTTGGDDYGYTF TGTGCCAGCAGGACGACAGGGGGCGACGACTATGGCTACACCTTC
. . TRBJ1-5 TRBV18 CASSPIGSEQPQHF TGTGCCAGCTCACCTATAGGATCGGAGCAGCCCCAGCATTTT
. . TRBJ1-6 TRBV18 CASSPGPWGRRNSPLHF TGTGCCAGCTCACCAGGCCCCTGGGGACGGAGGAATTCACCCCTCCACTTT
. few TRBJ2-5 TRBV14 CASSQDFETQYF TGTGCCAGCAGCCAAGATTTCGAGACCCAGTACTTC
TRBD1 many TRBJ1-3 TRBV7-2 CASSSTGVSGNTIYF TGTGCCAGCAGCTCAACAGGGGTCTCTGGAAACACCATATATTTT
. . TRBJ1-4 TRBV11-2 CASSVINEKLFF TGTGCCAGCAGCGTGATTAATGAAAAACTGTTTTTT
. many TRBJ2-1 TRBV9 CASGRGTYNEQFF TGTGCCAGCGGTCGAGGGACCTACAATGAGCAGTTCTTC
. many TRBJ2-1 TRBV3-1 CASSQILGNEQFF TGTGCCAGCAGCCAAATACTAGGGAATGAGCAGTTCTTC
. few TRBJ1-2 TRBV12-3/TRBV12-4 CASSLSWVYGYTF TGTGCCAGCAGTTTATCGTGGGTTTATGGCTACACCTTC
TRBD1 . TRBJ2-7 TRBV6-1 CASRRGTGTALLDEQYF TGTGCCAGCAGAAGAGGGACAGGGACCGCCCTCTTAGACGAGCAGTACTTC
TRBD1 . TRBJ1-2 TRBV18 CASRGRTGNGYTF TGTGCCAGCCGGGGAAGGACAGGGAATGGCTACACCTTC
TRBD2 many TRBJ2-7 TRBV5-6 CASSGGRLTSGGAGEQYF TGTGCCAGCAGCGGGGGACGGTTGACTAGCGGGGGGGCAGGGGAGCAGTACTTC
. many TRBJ2-7 TRBV20-1 CSAGKGAAYEQYF TGCAGTGCGGGTAAAGGGGCAGCCTACGAGCAGTACTTC
TRBD1 many TRBJ1-2 TRBV12-3/TRBV12-4 CASSTGTGIYTF TGTGCCAGCAGTACCGGGACAGGGATTTACACCTTC
. many TRBJ2-1 TRBV20-1 CSAQDRSTYNEQFF TGCAGTGCTCAAGACAGGTCCACCTACAATGAGCAGTTCTTC
. many TRBJ1-4 TRBV9 CASSVGTGEYNEKLFF TGTGCCAGCAGCGTCGGGACGGGAGAATATAATGAAAAACTGTTTTTT
. many TRBJ2-3 TRBV6-1 CASRQGLLFTDTQYF TGTGCCAGCAGACAGGGCCTCCTCTTCACAGATACGCAGTATTTT
TRBD2 many TRBJ2-7 TRBV6-5 CASRGLGAYEQYF TGTGCCAGCAGAGGACTAGGGGCCTACGAGCAGTACTTC
. . TRBJ2-3 TRBV10-3 CAISEEGRGATDTQYF TGTGCCATCAGTGAGGAGGGGAGAGGGGCCACAGATACGCAGTATTTT
. many TRBJ2-4 TRBV12-3/TRBV12-4 CASSLSGAKNIQYF TGTGCCAGCAGCCTCAGTGGCGCCAAAAACATTCAGTACTTC
TRBD1 . TRBJ2-7 TRBV7-2 CASSPGYNRGEQYF TGTGCCAGCAGCCCAGGATATAACAGGGGCGAGCAGTACTTC
. few TRBJ2-7 TRBV3-1 CASSHRTQSYEQYF TGTGCCAGCAGCCATAGGACCCAGTCCTACGAGCAGTACTTC
. . TRBJ2-1 TRBV24-1 CATSGIRSSSYNEQFF TGTGCCACCAGTGGTATCAGGTCGAGCTCCTACAATGAGCAGTTCTTC
. many TRBJ2-4 TRBV6-2/TRBV6-3 CASNTGLAKNIQYF TGTGCCAGCAACACAGGACTAGCCAAAAACATTCAGTACTTC
. many TRBJ1-2 TRBV12-3/TRBV12-4 CASRRRGLSGYTF TGTGCCAGCAGGAGGCGAGGGCTATCGGGCTACACCTTC
TRBD1 many TRBJ2-1 TRBV28 CASGQGTNYNEQFF TGTGCCAGCGGACAGGGAACCAACTACAATGAGCAGTTCTTC
TRBD1 few TRBJ2-7 TRBV27 CASSFLGQGSYEQYF TGTGCCAGCAGTTTTCTGGGACAGGGTAGCTACGAGCAGTACTTC
TRBD2 . TRBJ2-3 TRBV6-5 CASRKGTSGSGTDTQYF TGTGCCAGCAGGAAAGGGACTAGCGGTAGTGGAACAGATACGCAGTATTTT